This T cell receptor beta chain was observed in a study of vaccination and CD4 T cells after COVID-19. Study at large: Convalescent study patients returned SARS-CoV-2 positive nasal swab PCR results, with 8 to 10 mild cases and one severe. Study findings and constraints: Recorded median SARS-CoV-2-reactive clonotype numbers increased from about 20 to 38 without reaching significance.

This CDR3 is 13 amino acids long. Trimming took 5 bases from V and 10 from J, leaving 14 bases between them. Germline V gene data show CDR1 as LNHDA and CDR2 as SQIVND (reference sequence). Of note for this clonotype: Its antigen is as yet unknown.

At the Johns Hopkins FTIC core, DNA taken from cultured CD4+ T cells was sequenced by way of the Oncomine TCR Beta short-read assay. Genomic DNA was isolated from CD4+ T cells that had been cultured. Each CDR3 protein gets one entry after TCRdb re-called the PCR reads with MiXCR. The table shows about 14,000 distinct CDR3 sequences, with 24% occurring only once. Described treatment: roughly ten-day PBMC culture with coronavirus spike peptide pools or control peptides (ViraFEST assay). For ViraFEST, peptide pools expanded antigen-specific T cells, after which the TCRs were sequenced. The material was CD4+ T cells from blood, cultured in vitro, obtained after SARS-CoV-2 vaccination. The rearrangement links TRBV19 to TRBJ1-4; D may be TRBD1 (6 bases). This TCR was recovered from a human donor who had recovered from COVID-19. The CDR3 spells CASSLTGAGKLFF. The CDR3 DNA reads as TGTGCCAGTAGTCTCACGGGGGCGGGAAAACTGTTTTTT.